This entry concerns a single T cell receptor beta chain. The sample is drawn from a study of control samples from healthy donors and cancer patients. Trimming shortened V by 1 base and J by 4 bases, and 7 bases separated the two germline ends. CDR3 length: 13 residues. Here immunoSEQ multiplex PCR was the method, and the copy in TCRdb shows in-frame clones only, minus some. The sample has fewer than 200,000 clones, 90% to 95% seen once. The chain employs TRBV12-3 or TRBV12-4 and TRBJ1-1; no clear D gene. Sequenced: blood. The TCR comes from a man aged 25-40 years in good health. CDR3 sequence: CASSLVGPTEAFF. The CDR3, as DNA: TGTGCCAGCAGTTTAGTCGGGCCCACTGAAGCTTTCTTT.